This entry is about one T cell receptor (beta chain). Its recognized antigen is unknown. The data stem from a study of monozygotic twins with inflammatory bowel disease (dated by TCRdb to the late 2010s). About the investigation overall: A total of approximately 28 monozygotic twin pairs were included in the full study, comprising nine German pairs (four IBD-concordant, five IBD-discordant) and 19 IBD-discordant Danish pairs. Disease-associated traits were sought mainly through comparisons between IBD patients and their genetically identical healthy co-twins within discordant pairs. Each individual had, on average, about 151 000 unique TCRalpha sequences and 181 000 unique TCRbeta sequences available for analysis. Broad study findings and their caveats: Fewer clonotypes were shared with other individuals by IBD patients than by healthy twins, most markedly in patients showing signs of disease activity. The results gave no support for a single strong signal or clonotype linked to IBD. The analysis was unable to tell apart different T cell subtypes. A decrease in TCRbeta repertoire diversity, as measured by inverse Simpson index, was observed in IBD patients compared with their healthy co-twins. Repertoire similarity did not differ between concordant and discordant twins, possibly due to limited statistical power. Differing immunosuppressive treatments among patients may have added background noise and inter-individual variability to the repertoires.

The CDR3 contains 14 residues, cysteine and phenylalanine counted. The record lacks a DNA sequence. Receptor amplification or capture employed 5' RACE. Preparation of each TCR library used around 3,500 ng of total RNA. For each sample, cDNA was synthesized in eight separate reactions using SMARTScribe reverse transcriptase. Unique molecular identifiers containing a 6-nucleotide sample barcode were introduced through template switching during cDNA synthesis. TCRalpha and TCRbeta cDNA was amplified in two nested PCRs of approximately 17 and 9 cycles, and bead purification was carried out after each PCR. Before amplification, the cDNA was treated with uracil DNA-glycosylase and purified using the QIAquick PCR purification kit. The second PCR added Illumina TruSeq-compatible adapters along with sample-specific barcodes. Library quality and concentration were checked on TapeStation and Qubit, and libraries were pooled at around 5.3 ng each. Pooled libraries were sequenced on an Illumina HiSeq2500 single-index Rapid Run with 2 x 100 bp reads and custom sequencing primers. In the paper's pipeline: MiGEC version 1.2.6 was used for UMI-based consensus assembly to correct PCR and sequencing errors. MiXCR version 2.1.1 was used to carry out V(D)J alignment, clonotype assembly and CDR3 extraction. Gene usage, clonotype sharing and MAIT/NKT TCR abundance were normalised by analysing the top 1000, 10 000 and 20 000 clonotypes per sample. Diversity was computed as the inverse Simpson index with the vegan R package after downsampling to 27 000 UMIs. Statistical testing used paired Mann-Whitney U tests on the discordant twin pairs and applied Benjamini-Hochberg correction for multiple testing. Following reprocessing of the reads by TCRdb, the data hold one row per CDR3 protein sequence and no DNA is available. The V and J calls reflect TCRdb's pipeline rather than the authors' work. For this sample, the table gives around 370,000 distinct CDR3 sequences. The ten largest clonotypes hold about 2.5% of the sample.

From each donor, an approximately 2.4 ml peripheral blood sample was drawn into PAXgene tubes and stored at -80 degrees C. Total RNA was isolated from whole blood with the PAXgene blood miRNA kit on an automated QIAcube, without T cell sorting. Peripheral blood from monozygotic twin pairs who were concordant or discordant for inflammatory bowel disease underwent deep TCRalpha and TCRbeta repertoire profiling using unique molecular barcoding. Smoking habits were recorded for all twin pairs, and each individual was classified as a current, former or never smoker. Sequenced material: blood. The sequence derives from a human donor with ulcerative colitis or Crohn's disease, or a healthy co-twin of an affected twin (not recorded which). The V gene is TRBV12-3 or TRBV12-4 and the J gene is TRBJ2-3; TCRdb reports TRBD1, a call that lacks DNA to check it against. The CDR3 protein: CASSLGQFTDTQYF.